Following are 29 T cell receptor beta chains from one sample sequenced in a study of blood T cell repertoires in COVID-19. Assay: immunoSEQ multiplex PCR; the TCRdb copy retains only in-frame clones and omits some. The sample carries more than 200,000 clones, roughly 88% recorded once. Sequencing was performed on peripheral blood. The receptors here all came from a human donor in a cohort sampled during active COVID-19.

The chain carries TRBV7-9 and TRBJ2-5; D remains ambiguous. Germline loops: CDR1 SEHNR, CDR2 FQNEAQ (reference sequence). V dropped 3 bases and J dropped 4 bases, with 18 bases sitting between them. The CDR3 runs to 16 residues. CDR3 in amino acids: CASSFSGRSGRETQYF. CDR3 nucleotides: TGTGCCAGCAGCTTTTCCGGTCGATCGGGTCGAGAGACCCAGTACTTC.

The rearrangement links TRBV5-8 to TRBJ1-5; TRBD1 might be the D (6 bases). V was trimmed by 5 bases and J by 3 bases, leaving 12 bases between them. CDR3 length: 14 amino acids. Germline CDR1 SGHTS, CDR2 YDEGEE. The CDR3 DNA reads as TGTGCCAGCAGTCAGACAGGACTCAATCAGCCCCAGCATTTT. Translating it yields CASSQTGLNQPQHF.

V and J are TRBV27 and TRBJ1-2, with a weak D call TRBD1 (5 bases). From germline, CDR1 is MNHEY and CDR2 SMNVEV (reference sequence). This CDR3 is 15 amino acids long. V shed 10 bases and J shed 6 bases, with 24 bases lying between them. The CDR3 region is CATSPDSAQYDGYTF. As DNA, the CDR3 is TGTGCCACCTCCCCCGACAGCGCCCAATATGATGGCTACACCTTC.

V usage is TRBV28 and J usage is TRBJ2-7; 8 positions match TRBD1. V dropped 6 bases and J dropped 4; count of bases not matched to a gene: 11. The CDR3 is 15 residues long. Germline V gene sequence: CDR1 MDHEN, CDR2 SYDVKM. The DNA for the CDR3 is TGTGCCAGCAGAACATCCGCGCAGGGGGCGTACGAGCAGTACTTC. This translates into CASRTSAQGAYEQYF.

Remarks on this clone: An end of the junction does not agree with germline; a read error may underlie this. The chain couples TRBV19 to TRBJ2-3; 7 bases match TRBD2. The CDR3 contains 11 residues. CDR1 is LNHDA, CDR2 SQIVND, per germline (reference sequence). The CDR3 DNA sequence: TGTGCCAGTAGCGGGGGGACCGCGTCGGATTTT. Amino acid sequence: CASSGGTASDF.

The chain recombines TRBV6-2 or TRBV6-3 with TRBJ1-1; D perhaps matches TRBD1 (6 bases). CDR3 length: 16 amino acids. The V and J ends lost 2 bases and 1 base respectively, with 14 bases between them. Germline assignment: CDR1 MNHEY and CDR2 SVGEGT. CDR3 in DNA: TGTGCCAGCAGTTACCGAGGGGGGGACTCGAACACTGAAGCTTTCTTT. Protein product: CASSYRGGDSNTEAFF.

This clone was recorded once. The gene calls are TRBV6-2 or TRBV6-3 and TRBJ1-2; weak D call: TRBD1 (6 bases). Germline-derived CDR1 and CDR2 are MNHEY and SVGEGT. CDR3 length: 13 amino acids. Trimming stripped 6 bases from V and 8 bases from J, with 16 bases between. This CDR3 is CASSATGPGGYTF. Written as DNA, the CDR3 is TGTGCCAGCAGCGCCACAGGGCCGGGCGGCTACACCTTC.

The rearrangement joins TRBV12-2 to TRBJ1-1; TRBD1 is taken as the D call from the table, unchecked against the DNA. TRBV12-2 is flagged as a pseudogene. The CDR3 is 14 amino acids. CDR3 amino acids: CASRLGPGRPEAFF. The CDR3 DNA reads TGTGCAAGTCGCTTAGGACCAGGGCGCCCTGAAGCTTTCTTT.

The J gene is TRBJ2-1, the V gene TRBV5-5; the D is unclear. Trimming removed 0 bases from V and 9 bases from J, with 4 bases in between. The CDR3 totals 11 residues. Germline CDR1 SGHKS, CDR2 YYEKEE (reference sequence). The CDR3 DNA sequence: TGTGCCAGCAGCTTGGTCAGTGAGCAGTTCTTC. It specifies CASSLVSEQFF.

The V and J genes are TRBV6-5 and TRBJ2-7; 7 nucleotides align to TRBD1. Trimming at V came to 0 bases and at J to 2 bases, leaving 4 bases not matched to a gene. Germline CDR1 reads MNHEY; CDR2 reads SVGAGI. The CDR3 length is 15 residues. The CDR3 loop is CASSYSGTVPYEQYF. Here the CDR3 DNA reads TGTGCCAGCAGTTACTCGGGGACAGTGCCCTACGAGCAGTACTTC.

The chain uses TRBV7-2 and TRBJ1-2; 7 bases fit TRBD1. Germline V gene sequence: CDR1 SGHTA, CDR2 FQGNSA. After removal of 5 bases from V and 8 bases from J, the junction contained 14 bases not matched to a gene. This CDR3 region has 15 residues. The CDR3 sequence: CASSPWDSLTEGYTF. The CDR3 DNA is TGTGCCAGCAGCCCGTGGGACAGTCTAACTGAGGGCTACACCTTC.

The gene calls are TRBV7-8 and TRBJ2-7; 9 positions match TRBD2. Germline CDR1 is SGHVS and CDR2 is FQNEAQ. The CDR3 contains 17 residues. V gave up 5 bases and J gave up 3 bases; unmatched junction bases: 14. CDR3 in amino acids: CASSRGSTSGYRYEQYF. For the CDR3, the DNA is TGTGCCAGCAGCCGAGGGTCGACTAGCGGTTATCGCTACGAGCAGTACTTC.

Concerning this clone: The sample contains more than one DNA sequence encoding this CDR3. The V gene is TRBV30, the J gene TRBJ2-7; no reliable D call. Deletions cut 3 bases from V and 1 base from J, with 7 bases between. CDR1 and CDR2 (germline): GTSNPN, SVGIG (reference sequence). The CDR3 is 12 amino acids. CDR3 coding DNA: TGTGCCTGGAGCCCAGGTTCCTACGAGCAGTACTTC. Translated: CAWSPGSYEQYF.

This clone was seen a handful of times. This chain links TRBV7-2 with TRBJ2-1, with TRBD2 matching over 8 bases. Germline V lookup: CDR1 SGHTA, CDR2 FQGNSA. Unmatched junction bases numbered 11, after V lost 6 bases and J lost 7 bases. The CDR3 contains 15 residues. Here the CDR3 reads CASSIGRGRGNEQFF. The CDR3 region has the DNA TGTGCCAGCAGTATCGGGAGGGGTCGGGGGAATGAGCAGTTCTTC.

In DNA, the CDR3 is TGCGCCAGCAGTTTAGCGGGGGGCAGGACCTACGAGCAGTACTTC. This codes for CASSLAGGRTYEQYF. This chain links TRBV10-1 with TRBJ2-7; 10 nucleotides align to TRBD2. This CDR3 is built from 15 residues. Trimming took 5 bases from V and 2 from J; bases not matched to a gene: 6. CDR1 is WNHNN and CDR2 is SYGVQD in the germline V gene (reference sequence).

The chain employs TRBV3-1 (or the pseudogene TRBV3-2) and TRBJ2-7; 8 bases line up with TRBD2. The CDR3 extends over 13 amino acids. V shed 1 base, J shed 7 bases, and the junction held 3 bases outside the gene matches. Looked up from germline, CDR1 is LGHDT and CDR2 is YNNKEL (reference sequence). CDR3 in DNA: TGTGCCAGCAGCCAAGGGTCTAGCGGGGAGCAGTACTTC. Encoded protein: CASSQGSSGEQYF.

The J gene is TRBJ2-7, the V gene TRBV7-3, with 7 bases that match TRBD2. Germline values: CDR1 SGHTA, CDR2 FQGTGA. V lost 0 bases, J lost 4 bases, and 6 bases stayed unmatched. This CDR3 spans 15 amino acids. For the CDR3, the DNA is TGTGCCAGCAGCTTAACGGGCGGGAGATTTTACGAGCAGTACTTC. Translating gives CASSLTGGRFYEQYF. The full variable domain, its missing parts supplied by reference TRBV7-3 and TRBJ2-7, is GAGVSQTPSNKVTEKGKYVELRCDPISGHTALYWYRQSLGQGPEFLIYFQGTGAADDSGLPNDRFFAVRPEGSVSTLKIQRTERGDSAVYLCASSLTGGRFYEQYFGPGTRLTVT.

The chain joins TRBV15 to TRBJ2-5; TRBD2 is a possible D gene (5 bases). Germline values: CDR1 LNHNV, CDR2 YYDKDF (reference sequence). This CDR3 has 15 residues. Trimming took off 5 bases at V and 0 bases at J, with 13 bases between the two ends. CDR3 coding DNA: TGTGCCACCAGCTGGAGCGGTCAGTACCAAGAGACCCAGTACTTC. Its protein product is CATSWSGQYQETQYF. Combining the CDR3 with reference TRBV15 and TRBJ2-5 gives the whole variable domain DAMVIQNPRYQVTQFGKPVTLSCSQTLNHNVMYWYQQKSSQAPKLLFHYYDKDFNNEADTPDNFQSRRPNTSFCFLDIRSPGLGDTAMYLCATSWSGQYQETQYFGPGTRLLVL.

V is TRBV11-1 and J is TRBJ2-7; 7 nucleotides line up with TRBD1. The CDR3 has 14 amino acids. V gave up 7 bases and J gave up 2 bases; unmatched junction bases: 8. Germline V CDR1 and CDR2: SGHAT, FQDESV (reference sequence). The CDR3 DNA follows: TGTGCCAGCACCTCAGGGACAGTTGCCTACGAGCAGTACTTC. This translates into CASTSGTVAYEQYF.

V usage is TRBV12-3 or TRBV12-4 and J usage is TRBJ1-1; tentatively, D is TRBD1 (6 bases). Deletions cut 7 bases from V and 2 bases from J, with 11 bases between. The CDR3 consists of 13 residues. DNA of the CDR3: TGTGCCAGCAAGGGGGTACACAACACTGAAGCTTTCTTT. This translates into CASKGVHNTEAFF.

This clone was detected only once. The J gene is TRBJ1-1, the V gene TRBV30, with D uncertain. The CDR3 length is 14 residues. Per germline, CDR1 GTSNPN and CDR2 SVGIG (reference sequence). The V gene lost 2 bases and the J gene lost 1 base, with 11 bases spanning the gap. Here the CDR3 reads CAWSWGGPNTEAFF. CDR3 coding DNA: TGTGCCTGGAGTTGGGGAGGTCCGAACACTGAAGCTTTCTTT.

The chain joins TRBV29-1 to TRBJ2-7; the match to TRBD2 covers 13 bases. V was clipped by 6 bases and J by 4 bases; unmatched bases: 3. The CDR3 runs to 13 residues. Germline V lookup: CDR1 SQVTM, CDR2 ANQGSEA. CDR3 loop: CSVRTSGGYEQYF. The CDR3 coding sequence is TGCAGCGTACGGACTAGCGGGGGTTACGAGCAGTACTTC.

This clone was counted once. V gene TRBV7-2 combines with J gene TRBJ1-2; perhaps TRBD1 as D (5 bases). The CDR3 spans 16 residues. V lost 4 bases to trimming and J lost 4 bases, with 19 bases between them. The germline V gene has CDR1 SGHTA and CDR2 FQGNSA. CDR3 sequence: CASSSVAGREIYGYTF. Here the CDR3 DNA reads TGTGCCAGCAGCTCTGTCGCGGGACGGGAGATCTATGGCTACACCTTC.

The chain combines TRBV4-3 with TRBJ2-4; the D gene is possibly TRBD1 (5 bases). Trimming pared 6 bases from V and 4 bases from J, leaving 13 bases between. The germline CDR1 and CDR2 sequences are LGHNA and YSLEER. The CDR3 contains 14 residues. Here the CDR3 DNA reads TGCGCCAGCAGACAGGCAATACAAAAAAACATTCAGTACTTC. Encoded protein: CASRQAIQKNIQYF.

This clone was picked up one time. This sequence joins TRBV2 and TRBJ2-3; 7 nucleotides match TRBD2. This CDR3 has 15 residues. V dropped 6 bases and J dropped 0; count of bases not matched to a gene: 6. Germline CDR1 and CDR2: SNHLY and FYNNEI. CDR3 bases: TGTGCCAGCAGCATGGGGGGGACTAGCACAGATACGCAGTATTTT. As protein: CASSMGGTSTDTQYF.

The chain couples TRBV28 to TRBJ2-5; the match to TRBD2 covers 12 bases. The CDR3 loop spans 16 amino acids. V lost 5 bases and J lost 1; bases outside the gene matches: 5. Looked up from germline, CDR1 is MDHEN and CDR2 is SYDVKM. CDR3: CASSNLAGGVQETQYF. The CDR3 region has the DNA TGTGCCAGCAGTAATCTAGCGGGGGGGGTCCAAGAGACCCAGTACTTC.

This chain links TRBV27 with TRBJ1-2; D unclear. In germline, CDR1 is MNHEY, CDR2 SMNVEV (reference sequence). This CDR3 is built from 13 residues. The V and J ends lost 6 bases and 4 bases respectively, with 12 bases between them. CDR3 DNA: TGTGCCAGCAGCGCGGGAATCGCCTATGGCTACACCTTC. The encoded protein is CASSAGIAYGYTF.

V is TRBV14 and J is TRBJ1-1; possibly TRBD1 for D (5 bases). CDR3 length: 16 amino acids. Germline CDR1 is SGHDN and CDR2 is FVKESK. The ends were cut back, 0 bases at V and 7 bases at J, with 18 bases in the middle. As DNA, the CDR3 is TGTGCCAGCAGCCAAGATTTGTGGCGACAGAGCAGTGAAGCTTTCTTT. It codes for CASSQDLWRQSSEAFF. The full variable domain, completed using reference TRBV14 and TRBJ1-1, is EAGVTQFPSHSVIEKGQTVTLRCDPISGHDNLYWYRRVMGKEIKFLLHFVKESKQDESGMPNNRFLAERTGGTYSTLKVQPAELEDSGVYFCASSQDLWRQSSEAFFGQGTRLTVV.

This chain uses TRBV28 with TRBJ1-2; D unresolved. The V gene lost 2 bases and the J gene lost 3 bases, with 7 bases spanning the gap. This CDR3 contains 13 residues. Per germline, CDR1 MDHEN and CDR2 SYDVKM. DNA for the CDR3: TGTGCCAGCAGTTTACCACAGCACTATGGCTACACCTTC. It specifies CASSLPQHYGYTF.